This TCR beta chain was recovered during a study of cytomegalovirus exposure and HLA in healthy donors (dated by TCRdb to about 2017). About the full investigation: An earlier analysis of some 600 of the donors reported approximately 300 Gb of sequence data and around 100 million unique TCR beta sequences obtained from roughly 170 million T cells. About 330 gigabases of sequencing data and around 80 million unique TCR sequences made up an early release that covered several hundred HLA-typed donors. Of the approximately 400 genotyped donors, approximately 83% fell in the genetic ancestry cluster associated with self-reported Caucasian donors. The study was designed to test whether signatures of past pathogen exposure could be identified by cataloging public T cell receptors. The study used immunosequencing to profile the T cell repertoires of 670 or so subjects and linked those repertoires to cytomegalovirus serostatus. Besides the first cohort of 666 subjects, a separate validation cohort made up of roughly 120 different subjects was used. High-throughput TCR immunosequencing, statistical association of individual TCRs with disease status, and machine learning were combined to predict cytomegalovirus infection status. A later analysis re-analyzed previously published TCR beta repertoires from roughly 600 donors and added high-resolution HLA genotyping to study TCR occurrence patterns. Rather than drawing on any new phenotypic data, the later analysis identified candidate immune exposures from TCR beta sequences and the way those sequences occurred across donors. An earlier analysis of around 580 of the donors used high-throughput TCR beta sequencing to judge whether each TCR beta V gene segment behaved as functional or pseudogenic. Alongside the repertoire data, information on donor age, sex, ethnicity and CMV serostatus was compiled. In a later genetic analysis, genome-wide SNP genotypes for 398 of the 666 donors were used, and that subset was treated as a discovery cohort. Every repertoire in the discovery cohort had been generated on one and the same sequencing platform. HLA typing covered class I and class II loci at four-digit resolution. Typing coverage varied by locus: roughly 620-630 donors for A, B, C, DRB1 and DQB1; 500 to 550 for DQA1; around 570 for DPA1; more than 450 for DPB1. About five DR-DQ haplotypes were treated as single units for association and clustering because of strong linkage in the cohort. Across approximately 420 genotyped donors of the cohort, an average of about 240,000 unique TCR beta nucleotide sequences per donor were sequenced, and approximately 19% of those sequences were non-productive.

Taken from the germline V gene, the CDR1 and CDR2 loops are SGHRS and YFSETQ. From cysteine to phenylalanine, the CDR3 is 13 amino acids long. Only the CDR3 DNA stays, 39 bases, in frame from base 1. The trim is 4 bases for V and 0 bases for J, with a gap of 7 bases between the germline ends. Library generation was performed with the immunoSEQ multiplex PCR assay. A mixture of 60 forward primers for TCR Vbeta segments and 13 reverse primers for TCR Jbeta segments was used in the multiplex PCR. The CDR3 region of rearranged TCR beta genes was amplified from genomic DNA by a multiplex PCR assay. On the Illumina HiSeq System, the amplified TCR beta libraries were sequenced as 87-base-pair reads. On the study's bioinformatics: A later analysis counted tens of millions of unique TCR beta chains across the 600 to 850 repertoires, and roughly 9.9 million of these chains were shared by at least two donors. Raw reads were error-corrected and collapsed into unique sequences by a nearest-neighbor algorithm in which closely related sequences were merged to remove PCR and sequencing errors. To assign V, D and J gene segments, CDR3 sequences were aligned to IMGT reference sequences. For a sequence to be retained, a match of at least six nucleotides was required to both a V gene segment and a J gene segment. Rearrangements were called productive when the CDR3 lacked stop codons and stayed in frame with V and J; all others were non-productive. CDR3 was defined by IMGT convention, running from the second conserved V-encoded cysteine to the conserved J-encoded phenylalanine. Sequences without an unambiguous match to a single V gene segment were excluded from the earlier analysis of about 600 of the donors. In an earlier analysis of almost 600 of the donors, a V segment was called functional when productive rearrangements were above 56.7%, and segregating when the standard deviation between donors exceeded 5%. A statistical classification framework was built for diagnosing cytomegalovirus status from the catalog of TCR beta chain sequences. In a later analysis, V and J genes were assigned by comparing TCR nucleotide sequences against IMGT/GENE-DB human TR gene sequences. The TCRdist pipeline was used in a later analysis to assign CDR3 sequences and most-parsimonious VDJ recombination scenarios. In a later analysis, each TCR beta chain was defined by its CDR3 amino acid sequence together with its V-gene family, and reads without a unique V-gene family were excluded. As a way to deal with suspected cross-contamination and a sequencing artifact, a later analysis dropped 500 to 700 nucleotide sequences that were highly shared and had low generation probability. For each public chain, a later analysis derived a clonal expansion index from normalized ranks of inferred template counts within each repertoire. Generation probabilities in a later analysis came from a VDJ recombination model fitted to out-of-frame rearrangements, and those results were checked against IGoR. In a later analysis, hypergeometric tests were used to score TCR-TCR, TCR-HLA and TCR-CMV co-occurrence, with a repertoire-size bias correction applied to TCR pairs. False discovery rates were estimated in a later analysis by permuting HLA or CMV assignments 20 times. In a later analysis, co-occurring TCRs were grouped using DBSCAN, with TCRdist sequence similarity added in when clustering inside HLA-allele-positive subsets. For co-occurrence clustering, repertoires with fewer than 30,000 or more than 120,000 public chains were excluded, along with roughly 5 repertoires with anomalous nucleotide sharing. TCRdb limited this immuneACCESS table to in-frame rearrangements with V and J called. A share of clones is missing; checked studies link under half to unresolved V genes, and the rest is unexplained. The V and J calls and clone size come from that table; D and trimming were worked out from the DNA. Present in this sample are under 200,000 clones, 65% to 85% of which were seen just once. The top ten constitute 6.3% of the sample.

General conclusions and limits of the study: Immune exposure information for the cohort was limited to CMV serostatus. The presence/absence analyses assumed that sequencing depth was roughly uniform across donors, and that assumption may not be true. At a false discovery rate of 0.05, a later analysis linked around 15,000 TCR beta sequences to specific HLA alleles. The authors suggested that the approach could potentially be extended to other disease states and immunological phenotypes. The classifier was reported to diagnose cytomegalovirus status with high specificity and sensitivity in both the original and validation cohorts. Some 16 rarely observed V segments, including chromosome 9 orphons, were excluded from the earlier analysis of approximately 500 of the donors because counts were too low. When HLA alleles, especially DR and DQ, strongly co-occurred, TCR associations were difficult to assign to individual alleles. Correlated functional status among segregating V segments might reflect linkage disequilibrium, but an unknown experimental factor could not be ruled out. An earlier analysis of approximately 500 of the donors showed that most TCR beta V segments appeared in productive rearrangements either about 90% or about 30% of the time, which broadly matched IMGT annotations. A few of the identified cytomegalovirus-associated TCR beta chains were confirmed in vitro to be specific for cytomegalovirus antigens. A later genetic analysis associated a missense DCLRE1C variant with V-gene and J-gene trimming of TCR beta chains, and an independent cohort replicated the association. A later analysis found that most CMV-associated TCR beta chains appeared HLA-restricted, with HLA associations seemingly driven largely by CMV exposure. In a later analysis, the rate of TCR association differed among HLA loci, with DRB1 alleles having the most associated TCRs and HLA-C alleles having the fewest. A cluster of highly shared sequence variants was judged likely to represent a technical artifact of the sequencing pipeline. A further reported finding was that TCR beta sequences accurately predicted the HLA-A and HLA-B alleles for most subjects in the first cohort. In a later analysis, HLA-associated TCR beta chains were found to be more clonally expanded and to have lower generation probabilities than equally common non-associated chains. The study gave a list of roughly 150 TCR beta chains associated with cytomegalovirus. HLA typing was unavailable for some donors at each locus, so association tests used only the typed subset. In this cohort, only TCR beta chains were sequenced, and detectable features were limited by the absence of alpha or paired-chain data. Because the 87-base-pair reads could not distinguish some IMGT-functional V segments, including TRBV6-2 and TRBV6-3, those segments were excluded. Most TCR sequences were seen in very few donors, while some public TCRs were found in many individuals. In a later analysis, several top co-occurrence clusters were reported to appear linked to parvovirus B19, influenza, CMV and Epstein-Barr virus. Compared with the 666-donor mean, donors in an Asian-associated ancestry cluster had fewer N-insertions in productive TCRs, according to a later genetic analysis.

In the case of this clone: No cognate antigen has been identified for it. There are no base qualities to consult, and no much larger clone falls within one base.

In total, 630 or so healthy bone marrow donors made up the cohort. All cohort members were sampled while nominally healthy, although unrecorded immune exposures were likely present. The donor tested CMV seropositive and was one of the 289 seropositive cohort members. Every donor gave a peripheral blood sample, and the peripheral blood mononuclear cells from that sample were used for TCR beta sequencing. The Qiagen DNeasy Blood Extraction Kit was used to extract genomic DNA from the blood cell samples. Recombination joined TRBV5-1 with TRBJ1-1, with no confidently assigned D gene. Sequences were obtained from PBMCs. The sequence came from a male donor in good health and CMV-seropositive. The CDR3 here reads CASSTTLNTEAFF. The nucleotides are TGCGCCAGCAGCACCACATTGAACACTGAAGCTTTCTTT.